This T cell receptor beta chain was sequenced during a study of naive and memory T cell subsets. Germline V gene data show CDR1 as SGHAT and CDR2 as FQNNGV. CDR3 length: 17 amino acids. Trimming cost V 5 bases and J 2 bases, with 19 bases left between them. An equimolar mix of two oligonucleotides served as the beta constant-region primer for TRBC1 and TRBC2. The ligated cDNA underwent four PCR rounds using SP2 and nested alpha and beta constant-region primers. TCRdb passed the UMI-ligation and nested PCR reads through MiXCR, listing each CDR3 protein once. The top ten hold 20% to 25% of the sample, which has roughly 24,000 distinct CDR3 sequences, 8.5% to 10% seen once. Points from the study as a whole: Clonotypes here are unpaired alpha or beta chain sequences.

This clonotype was seen ten or more times. Its antigen is currently unknown. The gene calls are TRBV11-2 and TRBJ2-1, with D uncertain. The sequencing input was central memory CD8+ T cells from blood. The origin of this receptor is a human donor in good health. The CDR3 sequence: CASSHSPPGSTYNEQFF. CDR3 sequence (DNA): TGTGCCAGCAGCCACTCCCCCCCGGGTAGTACCTACAATGAGCAGTTCTTC.